This TCR beta chain was obtained from a study of T cell responses to AZD1222 COVID-19 vaccine. General study findings and limits: Repertoires were sampled only after the peak T cell response. Seropositive status at baseline applied to only 6 or 7 AZD1222 recipients. Along spike, vaccine-associated CD4 TCRs were found throughout, with dominance at 160-218 and 743-854.

There are 13 residues in the CDR3. CDR1 SQVTM and CDR2 ANQGSEA come from the germline V gene. Trimming at V came to 7 bases and at J to 1 base, leaving 1 base not matched to a gene. About this clone itself: Antigen unknown.

Method: immunoSEQ multiplex PCR; TCRdb's copy keeps in-frame clones and lacks some. The table has 100,000 or so clones, approximately 87% seen once. Sequenced material: peripheral blood, taken on day 0 of AZD1222 vaccination. This receptor was obtained from an adult in good health. The V call is TRBV29-1, the J call TRBJ2-3, with 11 positions matching TRBD2. In DNA, the CDR3 is TGCAGCGAGACTAGCGGGGGCACAGATACGCAGTATTTT. Protein sequence: CSETSGGTDTQYF.